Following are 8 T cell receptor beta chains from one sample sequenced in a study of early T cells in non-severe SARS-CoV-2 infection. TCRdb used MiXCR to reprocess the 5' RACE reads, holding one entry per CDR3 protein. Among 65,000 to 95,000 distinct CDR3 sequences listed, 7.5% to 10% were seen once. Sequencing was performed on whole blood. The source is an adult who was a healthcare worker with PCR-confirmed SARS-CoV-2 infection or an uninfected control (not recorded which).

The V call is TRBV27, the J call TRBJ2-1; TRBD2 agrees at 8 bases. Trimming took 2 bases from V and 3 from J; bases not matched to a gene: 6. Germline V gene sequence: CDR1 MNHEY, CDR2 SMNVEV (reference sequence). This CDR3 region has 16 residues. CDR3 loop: CASSLGGLGFYNEQFF. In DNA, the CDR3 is TGTGCCAGCAGTTTAGGGGGACTAGGATTCTACAATGAGCAGTTCTTC.

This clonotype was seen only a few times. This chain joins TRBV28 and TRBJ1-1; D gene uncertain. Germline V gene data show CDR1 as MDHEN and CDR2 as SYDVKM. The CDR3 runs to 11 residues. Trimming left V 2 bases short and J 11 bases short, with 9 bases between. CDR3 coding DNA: TGTGCCAGCAGTTTACGGCAGAGGGCTTTCTTT. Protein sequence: CASSLRQRAFF.

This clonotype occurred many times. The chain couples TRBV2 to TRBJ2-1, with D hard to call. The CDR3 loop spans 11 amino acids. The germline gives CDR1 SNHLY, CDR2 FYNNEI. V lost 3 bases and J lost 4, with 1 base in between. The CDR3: CASSDYNEQFF. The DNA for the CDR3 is TGTGCCAGCAGTGATTACAATGAGCAGTTCTTC.

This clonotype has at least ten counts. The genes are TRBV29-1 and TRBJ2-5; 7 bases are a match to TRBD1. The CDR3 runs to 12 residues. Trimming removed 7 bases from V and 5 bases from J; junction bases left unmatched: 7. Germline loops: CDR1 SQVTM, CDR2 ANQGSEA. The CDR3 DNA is TGCAGCGGGAACAGGGGCGGGGAGACCCAGTACTTC. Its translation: CSGNRGGETQYF.

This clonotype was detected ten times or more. Here the CDR3 reads CASSPQRTGGYGYTF. CDR3 in DNA: TGTGCCAGCAGTCCCCAGCGGACAGGGGGTTACGGCTACACCTTC. J is TRBJ1-2 and V is TRBV28; 10 nucleotides line up with TRBD1. The CDR3 is 15 residues long. Per the germline V gene, CDR1 is MDHEN and CDR2 is SYDVKM. V shed 5 bases, J shed 8 bases, and the junction held 11 bases outside the gene matches.

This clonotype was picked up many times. CDR3 protein: CASSVKGGYSTDTQYF. The CDR3 DNA reads as TGTGCCAGCAGTGTTAAGGGGGGGTATAGCACAGATACGCAGTATTTT. The chain uses TRBV6-1 and TRBJ2-3; weak D call: TRBD2 (7 bases). The length of the CDR3 is 16 residues. Germline V gene lookup returns CDR1 MNHNS and CDR2 SASEGT. V was shortened by 4 bases and J by 0 bases, with 14 bases between the two germline ends.

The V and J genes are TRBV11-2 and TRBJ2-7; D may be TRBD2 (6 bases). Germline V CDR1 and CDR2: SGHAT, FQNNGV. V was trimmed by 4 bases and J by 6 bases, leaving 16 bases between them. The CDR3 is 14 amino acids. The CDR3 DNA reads TGTGCCAGCAGCTCCTTAACGGGAGCGGTCGAGCAGTACTTC. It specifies CASSSLTGAVEQYF.

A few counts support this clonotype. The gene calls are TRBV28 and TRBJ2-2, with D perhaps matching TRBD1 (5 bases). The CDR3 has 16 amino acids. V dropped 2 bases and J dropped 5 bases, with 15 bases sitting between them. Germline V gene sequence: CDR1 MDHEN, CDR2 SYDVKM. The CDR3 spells CASSLRQGLGTGELFF. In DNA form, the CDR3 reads TGTGCCAGCAGTTTACGTCAGGGCCTTGGGACCGGGGAGCTGTTTTTT.